This TCR beta chain emerged from a study of blood T cell repertoires in COVID-19. Trimming stripped 5 bases from V and 0 bases from J, with 14 bases between. CDR1 is SGHVS and CDR2 is FNYEAQ in the germline V gene. The CDR3 consists of 16 residues. Assay: immunoSEQ multiplex PCR; the TCRdb copy retains only in-frame clones and omits some. The sample contains 200,000 to 250,000 clones, around 84% of which appear only once. The clonotype comes from a man aged 45 to 65 with active or convalescent COVID-19. The chain carries TRBV7-6 and TRBJ2-1; D possibly corresponds to TRBD2 (6 bases). The sample was peripheral blood. The CDR3 DNA reads TGTGCCAGCAGCCCGCTTCTGGGAGGCTCCTACAATGAGCAGTTCTTC. Its translation is CASSPLLGGSYNEQFF.